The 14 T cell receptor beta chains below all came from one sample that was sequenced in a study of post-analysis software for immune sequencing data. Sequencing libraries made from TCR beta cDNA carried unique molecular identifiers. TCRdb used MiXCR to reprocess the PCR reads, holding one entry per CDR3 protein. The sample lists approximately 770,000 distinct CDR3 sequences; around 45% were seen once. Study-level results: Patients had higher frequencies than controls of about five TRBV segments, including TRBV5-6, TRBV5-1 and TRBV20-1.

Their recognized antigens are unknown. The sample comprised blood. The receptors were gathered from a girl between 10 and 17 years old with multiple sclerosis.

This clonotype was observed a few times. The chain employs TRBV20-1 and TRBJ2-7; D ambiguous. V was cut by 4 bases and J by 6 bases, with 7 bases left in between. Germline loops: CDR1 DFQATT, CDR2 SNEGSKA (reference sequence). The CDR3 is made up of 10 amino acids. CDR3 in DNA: TGCAGTGCTAAGGCAGTCGAGCAGTACTTC. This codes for CSAKAVEQYF.

In DNA, the CDR3 is TGTGCCACCAGCCGCCCTAGCGGGAGGGAGATTGAGCAGTTCTTC. Amino acid sequence: CATSRPSGREIEQFF. This rearrangement joins TRBV15 to TRBJ2-1; 12 nucleotides agree with TRBD2. The V and J ends lost 5 bases and 9 bases, in that order; junction bases with no gene match: 8. The CDR3 has 15 amino acids. Germline lookup yields CDR1 LNHNV and CDR2 YYDKDF (reference sequence).

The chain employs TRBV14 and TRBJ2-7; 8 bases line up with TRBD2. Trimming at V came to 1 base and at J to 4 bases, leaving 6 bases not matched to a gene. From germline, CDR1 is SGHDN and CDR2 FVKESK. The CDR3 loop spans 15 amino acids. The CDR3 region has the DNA TGTGCCAGCAGCCAAGGTCTCGGGAGGGTATACGAGCAGTACTTC. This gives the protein CASSQGLGRVYEQYF.

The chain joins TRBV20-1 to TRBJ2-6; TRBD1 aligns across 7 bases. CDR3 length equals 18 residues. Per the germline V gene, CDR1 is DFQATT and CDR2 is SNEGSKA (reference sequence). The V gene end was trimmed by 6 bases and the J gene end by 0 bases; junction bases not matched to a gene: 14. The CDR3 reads CSATGPGTASSGANVLTF. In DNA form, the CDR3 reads TGCAGTGCAACCGGGCCCGGGACAGCGAGCTCTGGGGCCAACGTCCTGACTTTC.

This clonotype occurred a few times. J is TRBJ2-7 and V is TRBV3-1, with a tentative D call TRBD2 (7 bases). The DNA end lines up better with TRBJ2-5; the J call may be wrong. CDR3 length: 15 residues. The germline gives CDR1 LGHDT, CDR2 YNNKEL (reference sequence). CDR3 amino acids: CASSQAVGGGETQYF. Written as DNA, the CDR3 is TGTGCCAGCAGCCAAGCTGTGGGAGGGGGAGAGACCCAGTACTTC.

For the CDR3, the DNA is TGCAGCGTTGAGTCGATGGGACTAGCTTCCAATGAGCAGTTCTTC. Its protein product is CSVESMGLASNEQFF. V gene TRBV29-1 combines with J gene TRBJ2-1, with 9 bases that match TRBD2. The CDR3 has 15 amino acids. V was pared by 3 bases and J by 6 bases, with 9 bases of the junction left unmatched. Looked up from germline, CDR1 is SQVTM and CDR2 is ANQGSEA.

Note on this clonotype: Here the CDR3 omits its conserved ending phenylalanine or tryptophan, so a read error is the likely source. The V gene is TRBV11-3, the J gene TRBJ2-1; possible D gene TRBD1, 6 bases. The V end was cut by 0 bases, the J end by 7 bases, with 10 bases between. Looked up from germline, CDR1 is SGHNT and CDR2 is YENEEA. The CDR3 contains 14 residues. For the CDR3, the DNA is TGTGCCAGCAGCTTAGACAGGGGAACTAATGAGCAGTTCTTA. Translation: CASSLDRGTNEQFL.

The CDR3: CATSAPPPSYEQYF. DNA of the CDR3: TGTGCCACCAGTGCTCCACCCCCCTCCTACGAGCAGTACTTC. The chain is built from TRBV24-1 and TRBJ2-7; no clear D. Germline V lookup: CDR1 KGHDR, CDR2 SFDVKD. This CDR3 has 14 residues. The V end lost 5 bases, the J end lost 0 bases, and 10 bases lay between the germline ends.

In DNA form, the CDR3 reads TGTGCCATCAGGCTGGAGGGCTACAATGAGCAGTTCTTC. Amino acid sequence: CAIRLEGYNEQFF. The V gene is TRBV10-3, the J gene TRBJ2-1, with a weak D call TRBD2 (6 bases). In germline, CDR1 is ENHRY, CDR2 SYGVKD. The CDR3 is 13 residues long. V was cut by 6 bases and J by 3 bases, with 9 bases left in between.

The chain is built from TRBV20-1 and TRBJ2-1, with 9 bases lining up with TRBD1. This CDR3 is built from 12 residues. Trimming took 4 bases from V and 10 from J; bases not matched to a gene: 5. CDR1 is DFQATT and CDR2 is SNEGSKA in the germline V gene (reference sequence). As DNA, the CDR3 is TGCAGTGCTAACACAGGGGGCGGGGAGCAGTTCTTC. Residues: CSANTGGGEQFF.

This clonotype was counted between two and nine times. CDR3 amino acids: CASSYLPRQPYEQYF. The CDR3 DNA reads as TGTGCCAGCAGCTACCTCCCCCGACAGCCCTACGAGCAGTACTTC. This chain connects TRBV5-5 to TRBJ2-7, with D perhaps TRBD1 (5 bases). Germline CDR1 is SGHKS and CDR2 is YYEKEE (reference sequence). The CDR3 is 15 residues long. V was shortened by 3 bases and J by 2 bases, with 15 bases between the two germline ends.

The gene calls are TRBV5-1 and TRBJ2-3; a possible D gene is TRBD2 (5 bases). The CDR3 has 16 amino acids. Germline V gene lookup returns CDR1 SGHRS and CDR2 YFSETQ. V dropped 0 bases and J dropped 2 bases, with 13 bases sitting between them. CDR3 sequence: CASSLVGSALTDTQYF. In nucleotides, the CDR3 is TGCGCCAGCAGCTTGGTTGGTAGCGCCCTCACAGATACGCAGTATTTT.

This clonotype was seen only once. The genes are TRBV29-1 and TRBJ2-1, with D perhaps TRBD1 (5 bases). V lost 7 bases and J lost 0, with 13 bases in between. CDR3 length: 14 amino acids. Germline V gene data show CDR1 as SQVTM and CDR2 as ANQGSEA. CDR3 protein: CSGEDSSSYNEQFF. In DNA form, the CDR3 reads TGCAGCGGGGAAGACAGCAGCTCCTACAATGAGCAGTTCTTC.

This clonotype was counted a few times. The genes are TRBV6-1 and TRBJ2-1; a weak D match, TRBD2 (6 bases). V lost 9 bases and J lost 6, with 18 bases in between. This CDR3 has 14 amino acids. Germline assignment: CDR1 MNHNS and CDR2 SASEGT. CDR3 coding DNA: TGTGCCAGTAGGTCGACGGGAGTATCCAATGAGCAGTTCTTC. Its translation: CASRSTGVSNEQFF.